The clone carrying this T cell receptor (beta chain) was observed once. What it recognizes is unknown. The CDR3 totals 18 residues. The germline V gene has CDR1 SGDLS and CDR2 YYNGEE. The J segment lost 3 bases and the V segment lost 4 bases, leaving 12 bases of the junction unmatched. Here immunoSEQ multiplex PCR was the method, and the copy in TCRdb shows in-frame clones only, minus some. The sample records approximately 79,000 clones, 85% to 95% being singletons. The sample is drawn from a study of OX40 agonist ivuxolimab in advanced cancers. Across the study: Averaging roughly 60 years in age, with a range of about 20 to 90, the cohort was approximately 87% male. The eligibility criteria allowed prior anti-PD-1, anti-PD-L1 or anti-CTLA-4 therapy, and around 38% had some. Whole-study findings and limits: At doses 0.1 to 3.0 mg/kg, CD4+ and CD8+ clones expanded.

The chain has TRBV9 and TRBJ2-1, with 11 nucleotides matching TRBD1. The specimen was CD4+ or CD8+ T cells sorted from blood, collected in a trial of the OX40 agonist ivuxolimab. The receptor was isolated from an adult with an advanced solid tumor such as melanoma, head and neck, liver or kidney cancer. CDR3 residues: CASSPPAWDRGNYNEQFF. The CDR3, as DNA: TGTGCCAGCAGCCCACCGGCTTGGGACAGGGGGAACTACAATGAGCAGTTCTTC.